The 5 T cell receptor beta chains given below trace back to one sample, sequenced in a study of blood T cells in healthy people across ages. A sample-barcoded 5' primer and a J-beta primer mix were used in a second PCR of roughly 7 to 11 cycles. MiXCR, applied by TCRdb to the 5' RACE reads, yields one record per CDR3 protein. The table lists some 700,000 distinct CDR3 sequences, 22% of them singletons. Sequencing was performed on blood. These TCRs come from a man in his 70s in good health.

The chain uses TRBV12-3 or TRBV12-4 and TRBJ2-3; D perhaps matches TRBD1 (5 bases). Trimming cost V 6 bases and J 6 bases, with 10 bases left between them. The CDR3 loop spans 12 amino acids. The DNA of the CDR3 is TGTGCCAGCAGAGCCAGGGCGGATACGCAGTATTTT. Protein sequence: CASRARADTQYF.

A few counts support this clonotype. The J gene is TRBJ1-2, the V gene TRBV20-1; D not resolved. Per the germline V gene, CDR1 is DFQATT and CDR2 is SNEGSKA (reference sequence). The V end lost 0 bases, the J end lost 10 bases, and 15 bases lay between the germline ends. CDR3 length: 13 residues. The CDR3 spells CSARDSPSDFYTF. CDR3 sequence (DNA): TGCAGTGCTAGAGACTCCCCTTCAGATTTCTACACCTTC.

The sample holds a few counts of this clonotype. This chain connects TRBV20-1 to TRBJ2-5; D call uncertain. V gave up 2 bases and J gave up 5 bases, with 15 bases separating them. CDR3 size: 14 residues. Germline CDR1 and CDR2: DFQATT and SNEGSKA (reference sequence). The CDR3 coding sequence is TGCAGTGCTAGACTTGCTAGTAAGATCGAGACCCAGTACTTC. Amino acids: CSARLASKIETQYF.

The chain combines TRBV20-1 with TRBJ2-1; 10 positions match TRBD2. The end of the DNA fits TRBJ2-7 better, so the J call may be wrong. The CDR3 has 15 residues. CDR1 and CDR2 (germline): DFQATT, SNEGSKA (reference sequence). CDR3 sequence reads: CSARLIGTSAGEQYF. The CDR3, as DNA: TGCAGTGCTAGACTGATCGGGACTAGCGCAGGCGAGCAGTACTTC.

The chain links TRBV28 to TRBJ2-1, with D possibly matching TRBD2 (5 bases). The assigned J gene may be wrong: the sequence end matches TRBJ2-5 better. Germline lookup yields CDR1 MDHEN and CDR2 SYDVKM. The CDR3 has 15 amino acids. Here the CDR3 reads CASSPPEAWGETQYF. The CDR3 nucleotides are TGTGCCAGCAGTCCCCCGGAGGCCTGGGGAGAGACCCAGTACTTC.